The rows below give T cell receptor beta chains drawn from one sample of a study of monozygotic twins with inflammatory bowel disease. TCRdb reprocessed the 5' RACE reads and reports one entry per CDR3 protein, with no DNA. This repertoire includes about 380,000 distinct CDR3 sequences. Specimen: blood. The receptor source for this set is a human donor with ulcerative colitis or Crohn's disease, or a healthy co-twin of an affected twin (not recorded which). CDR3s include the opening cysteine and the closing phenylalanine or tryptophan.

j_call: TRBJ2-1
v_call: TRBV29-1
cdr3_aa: CSVDLAGGIYNEQFF

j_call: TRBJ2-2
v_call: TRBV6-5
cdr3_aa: CASSLVGILTGELFF

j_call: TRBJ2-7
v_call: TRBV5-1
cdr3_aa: CASSNRLGISGEQYF

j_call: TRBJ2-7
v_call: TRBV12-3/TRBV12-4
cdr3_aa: CASSVGTGKGNEQYF

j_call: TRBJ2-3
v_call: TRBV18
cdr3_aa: CASPGQGTDTQYF

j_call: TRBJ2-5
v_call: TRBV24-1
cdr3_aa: CATSDPSIVGAQETQYF

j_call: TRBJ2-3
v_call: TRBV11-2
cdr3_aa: CASSSYSTDTQYF

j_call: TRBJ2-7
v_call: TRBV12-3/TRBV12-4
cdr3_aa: CASSSSSHEQYF

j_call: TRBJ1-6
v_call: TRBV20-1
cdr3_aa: CSAIRVNSYNSPLHF

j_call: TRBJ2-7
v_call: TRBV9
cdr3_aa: CASSGATWEQYF

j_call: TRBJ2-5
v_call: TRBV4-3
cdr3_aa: CASSQEFNLGTQYF

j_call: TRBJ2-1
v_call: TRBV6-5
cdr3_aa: CASSFTQGAYEQFF

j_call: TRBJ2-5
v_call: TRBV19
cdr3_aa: CASSMGTEETQYF

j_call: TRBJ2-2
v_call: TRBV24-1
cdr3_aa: CATSDHGGPNTGELFF

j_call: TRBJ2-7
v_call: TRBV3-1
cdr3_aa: CASADRGITYEQYF

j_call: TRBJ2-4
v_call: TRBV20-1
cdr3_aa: CSARLAGGPKNIQYF

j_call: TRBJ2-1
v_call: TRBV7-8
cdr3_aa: CASLTEGYYNEQFF

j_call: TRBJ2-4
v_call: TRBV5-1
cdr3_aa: CASSLALGANIQYF

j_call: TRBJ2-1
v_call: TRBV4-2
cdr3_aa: CASSQVGGDYEQFF

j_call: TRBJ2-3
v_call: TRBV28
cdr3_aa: CASSFPSQGSKSTDTQYF